One T cell receptor (beta chain) is described in this entry. What it binds is unknown. The treatment here: oral pan-JAK inhibitor, 5-10 mg twice daily. This sample is drawn from a study of CD8+ T cells in alopecia areata. CDR1 and CDR2 from the germline V gene are MGHRA and YSYEKL. V gave up 1 base and J gave up 3 bases, with 10 bases separating them. CDR3 length equals 14 residues. Study-level points and caveats: Tissue-resident alphabeta T cells belonging to normal skin likewise get sequenced within scalp specimens. One nonresponder makes the tie between baseline CD8+ expansion and response uncertain. Treatment with tofacitinib significantly lowered scalp clonality and reduced expanded CD8+ clones among the top 100.

Sequencing used cDNA as its template, made by extracting RNA and reverse transcribing it. Assay: immunoSEQ multiplex PCR; the TCRdb copy retains only in-frame clones and omits some. This sample has about 110,000 clones; about 83% occur once, and the top ten carry around 25%. The sequenced sample was CD8+ T cells sorted from blood, obtained at week 24, from a patient treated with tofacitinib. The TCR sequence derives from a human donor with alopecia areata. This chain uses TRBV4-1 with TRBJ2-7; D unclear. CDR3 sequence (DNA): TGCGCCAGCAGCCAAGCAGGCGCAGACTACGAGCAGTACTTC. Protein product: CASSQAGADYEQYF.